This T cell receptor beta chain was observed in a study of cytomegalovirus exposure and HLA in healthy donors. The study's findings and limits: Three CMV-associated chains proved CMV antigen-specific in vitro. For cytomegalovirus status, the classifier reportedly gave diagnoses with high specificity and sensitivity. Analyzed later, association rates of TCRs varied across HLA loci, with DRB1 most and HLA-C fewest.

Germline-derived CDR1 and CDR2 are WSHSY and SAAADI. The CDR3 runs 14 residues. V was pared by 4 bases and J by 5 bases, with 7 bases of the junction left unmatched. The PCR employed 60 Vbeta primers together with 13 Jbeta primers. The method was immunoSEQ multiplex PCR; TCRdb's version includes in-frame clones alone and lacks a portion of them. This listing includes around 210,000 clones. In nominal health when sampled, donors likely had unrecorded immune exposures nonetheless. As for this clone: Antigen: not known.

This rearrangement joins TRBV10-2 to TRBJ2-7; 8 bases line up with TRBD1. The receptor was isolated from a woman in her thirties in good health and CMV-seropositive. Sequenced sample: PBMCs. CDR3: CASSGTGGVHEQYF. As DNA, the CDR3 is TGCGCCAGCAGTGGAACAGGGGGTGTCCACGAGCAGTACTTC.